Listed here is a single TCR beta chain. This entry is derived from a study of shared clonotypes between healthy human individuals. Donors, healthy HIV-negative adults, lacked recent acute infections or vaccinations. The repertoire was sequenced with immunoSEQ multiplex PCR; TCRdb's copy has only in-frame clones and lacks some. The sample has around 500,000 clones; 70% to 85% are singletons. From germline, CDR1 is SGDLS and CDR2 YYNGEE. V shed 2 bases, J shed 6 bases, and the junction held 4 bases outside the gene matches. The CDR3 contains 17 residues. This chain connects TRBV9 to TRBJ2-2; 16 bases are shared with TRBD2. The sequenced material came from PBMCs. The sequence came from a middle-aged woman in good health. Some clones in this sample may be carry-over from other donors' samples. The CDR3 bases are TGTGCCAGCAGCGTCGGGACTAGCGGGAGGGCCGCCGGGGAGCTGTTTTTT. Protein product: CASSVGTSGRAAGELFF.